This TCR beta chain was sequenced for a study of cytomegalovirus exposure and HLA in healthy donors. As for the study in general: Across roughly 400 genotyped donors, approximately 81% landed in the Caucasian-associated ancestry cluster. Study results and limitations: Accounts indicate the classifier identified cytomegalovirus status with strong specificity and sensitivity.

The CDR3 has 11 amino acids. The germline CDR1 and CDR2 sequences are GTSNPN and SVGIG (reference sequence). Trimming shortened V by 1 base and J by 10 bases, and 8 bases separated the two germline ends. The PCR was carried out with 60 Vbeta primers and 13 Jbeta primers. Profiled with immunoSEQ multiplex PCR; TCRdb holds only in-frame clones, not every one. Its listing shows roughly 150,000 clones. As concerns this clone: What it binds is not known.

V usage is TRBV30 and J usage is TRBJ1-5; possible D gene TRBD1, 5 bases. Sequencing was carried out using PBMCs. This TCR came from a woman aged 50 to 60 in good health and CMV-seronegative. CDR3 bases: TGTGCCTGGAGTGGCGGGGGACCCCAGCATTTT. It is translated as CAWSGGGPQHF.